The 25 T cell receptor beta chains listed next were all sequenced from one sample in a study of T cell repertoires in cytomegalovirus infection (dated by TCRdb to the late 2010s). Sequencing relied on an Illumina HiSeq 1500. TCRdb's own reprocessing of the public reads used fastp at Q25 and MiXCR and kept productive beta chains. Under each unique CDR3 protein, matching rows form one entry showing the most common genes and DNA. The sample yields 150,000 to 200,000 distinct CDR3 sequences; more than 9% were counted once. The ten largest clones represent about 5% of the sample. Sample: PBMCs. All receptors derive from a human donor in good health (CMV status not recorded). Some clones in this sample may be carry-over from other donors' samples.

Ten or more counts support this clonotype. The CDR3 bases are TGTGCCAGCAACAAGGTAGGGACGGCCAAGAACACTGAAGCTTTCTTT. Translated: CASNKVGTAKNTEAFF. This chain connects TRBV7-2 to TRBJ1-1, with a possible D match to TRBD1 (5 bases). Trimming removed 7 bases at V and 1 base at J, with 19 bases between. The CDR3 spans 16 residues. The V gene's germline CDR1 is SGHTA and CDR2 FQGNSA.

The rearrangement joins TRBV11-2 to TRBJ2-5; 10 bases map to TRBD2. V dropped 1 base and J dropped 4; count of bases not matched to a gene: 6. The CDR3 has 16 residues. CDR1 and CDR2 from the germline V gene are SGHAT and FQNNGV. In DNA, the CDR3 is TGTGCCAGCAGCTTAGGGGCTAGCGGGAGCCGAGAGACCCAGTACTTC. It codes for CASSLGASGSRETQYF. Filled out from reference TRBV11-2 and TRBJ2-5, the complete variable domain reads EAGVAQSPRYKIIEKRQSVAFWCNPISGHATLYWYQQILGQGPKLLIQFQNNGVVDDSQLPKDRFSAERLKGVDSTLKIQPAKLEDSAVYLCASSLGASGSRETQYFGPGTRLLVL.

This clonotype was detected ten times or more. The V and J genes are TRBV28 and TRBJ2-3; 16 positions agree with TRBD2. V lost 5 bases and J lost 0; bases outside the gene matches: 11. The CDR3 is made up of 20 amino acids. Germline V gives CDR1 MDHEN, CDR2 SYDVKM. The CDR3 loop reads CASSQFPGLAGGSSTDTQYF. Here the CDR3 DNA reads TGTGCCAGCAGTCAGTTCCCGGGACTAGCGGGGGGGTCTAGCACAGATACGCAGTATTTT.

There are a few counts of this clonotype. This rearrangement joins TRBV9 to TRBJ1-1; no clear D gene. The CDR3 is 14 residues long. CDR1 is SGDLS and CDR2 is YYNGEE in the germline V gene. V lost 7 bases and J lost 2, with 15 bases in between. The CDR3 DNA reads TGTGCCAGCCCGAAACGAGGCAGAAACACTGAAGCTTTCTTT. Translated: CASPKRGRNTEAFF.

At least ten counts were recorded for this clonotype. The chain's CDR3 is CASSPTSGRAKETQYF. As DNA, the CDR3 is TGTGCCAGCAGCCCCACTAGCGGGAGGGCCAAGGAGACCCAGTACTTC. This chain links TRBV7-2 with TRBJ2-5; 13 bases fit TRBD2. V dropped 5 bases and J dropped 5; count of bases not matched to a gene: 8. Germline V gene sequence: CDR1 SGHTA, CDR2 FQGNSA. The CDR3 loop spans 16 amino acids.

A few counts support this clonotype. This chain joins TRBV6-6 and TRBJ2-7; D call uncertain. The V and J ends lost 7 bases and 2 bases respectively, with 9 bases between them. CDR3 length: 12 residues. Germline V gene sequence: CDR1 MNHNY, CDR2 SVGAGI (reference sequence). For the CDR3, the DNA is TGTGCCAGCACCCCTGGACCCTACGAGCAGTACTTC. Its translation is CASTPGPYEQYF.

This clonotype appeared many times. The V call is TRBV10-3, the J call TRBJ2-7; possible D gene TRBD2, 6 bases. Germline V gene lookup returns CDR1 ENHRY and CDR2 SYGVKD. The CDR3 length is 14 residues. V was shortened by 5 bases and J by 7 bases, with 18 bases between the two germline ends. The CDR3 sequence is CAISKRDSPGEQYF. The DNA of the CDR3 is TGTGCCATCAGTAAAAGGGACTCTCCAGGGGAGCAGTACTTC.

This clonotype was detected ten times or more. V and J are TRBV6-1 and TRBJ1-3; 7 bases line up with TRBD1. The CDR3 is made up of 13 amino acids. Germline V lookup: CDR1 MNHNS, CDR2 SASEGT. The V gene end was trimmed by 4 bases and the J gene end by 3 bases; junction bases not matched to a gene: 0. CDR3 residues: CASSGQGGNTIYF. Written as DNA, the CDR3 is TGTGCCAGCAGTGGACAGGGTGGAAACACCATATATTTT.

This clonotype was found many times. V is TRBV12-3 or TRBV12-4 and J is TRBJ2-7; D is uncertain. The CDR3 is 11 residues long. V lost 10 bases, J lost 6 bases, and 13 bases lay in between. The CDR3 DNA reads as TGTGCCACCCGAGTGAACGGCGAGCAGTACTTC. Residues: CATRVNGEQYF.

This clonotype has a count of ten or more. V is TRBV7-2 and J is TRBJ2-1; D is tentatively TRBD1 or TRBD2 (5 bases each). CDR1 is SGHTA and CDR2 is FQGNSA in the germline V gene. V dropped 4 bases and J dropped 8 bases, with 18 bases sitting between them. The CDR3 extends over 15 amino acids. CDR3 in amino acids: CASSSGTHFSDEQFF. CDR3 DNA sequence: TGTGCCAGCAGCTCCGGGACCCACTTCTCGGATGAGCAGTTCTTC.

This clonotype occurred a few times. The V call is TRBV14, the J call TRBJ2-1; the D gene is possibly TRBD1 (5 bases). CDR3 length: 13 amino acids. CDR1 and CDR2 from the germline V gene are SGHDN and FVKESK. Trimming stripped 5 bases from V and 6 bases from J, with 11 bases between. The CDR3 bases are TGTGCCAGCAGCACCAGGGCCGGCAATGAGCAGTTCTTC. Protein: CASSTRAGNEQFF.

This clonotype was observed at least ten times. The V gene is TRBV5-8, the J gene TRBJ1-2, with 9 nucleotides matching TRBD1. Trimming removed 2 bases from V and 7 bases from J; junction bases left unmatched: 15. Germline CDR1 is SGHTS and CDR2 is YDEGEE. The CDR3 contains 17 residues. CDR3 protein: CASSLPGQGFQGSGYTF. CDR3 DNA: TGTGCCAGCAGCTTACCGGGACAGGGATTCCAAGGGTCTGGCTACACCTTC.

This clonotype was seen just once. Possible read error: a much larger clone is one base away. The gene calls are TRBV29-1 and TRBJ2-6; the D gene is possibly TRBD1 (6 bases). CDR3 size: 16 residues. V lost 6 bases, J lost 4 bases, and 19 bases lay in between. Germline V gene sequence: CDR1 SQVTM, CDR2 ANQGSEA. CDR3 region: CSVRWAGEKGANVLTF. DNA of the CDR3: TGCAGCGTAAGATGGGCAGGGGAAAAGGGGGCCAACGTCCTGACTTTC. Drawing the rest from reference TRBV29-1 and TRBJ2-6, the complete variable domain is SAVISQKPSRDICQRGTSLTIQCQVDSQVTMMFWYRQQPGQSLTLIATANQGSEATYESGFVIDKFPISRPNLTFSTLTVSNMSPEDSSIYLCSVRWAGEKGANVLTFGAGSRLTVL.

The table lists this clonotype with many counts. This sequence joins TRBV12-3 or TRBV12-4 and TRBJ1-6; no clear D. CDR3 length: 14 residues. V was clipped by 2 bases and J by 7 bases, with 9 bases between them. The CDR3 sequence: CASSLFVGNSPLHF. For the CDR3, the DNA is TGTGCCAGCAGTTTATTTGTTGGGAATTCACCCCTCCACTTT.

This clonotype has a handful of counts. The gene calls are TRBV18 and TRBJ2-4, with D possibly matching TRBD1 (5 bases). The CDR3 loop spans 14 amino acids. With 1 base removed from V and 8 bases from J, the gap between germline ends came to 12 bases. Germline V gene sequence: CDR1 KGHSH, CDR2 LQKENI. In nucleotides, the CDR3 is TGTGCCAGCTCACCACGCCAGGGTATAGACATTCAGTACTTC. This codes for CASSPRQGIDIQYF.

This clonotype came up many times. This chain connects TRBV7-8 to TRBJ2-3; 12 positions match TRBD2. CDR1 is SGHVS, CDR2 FQNEAQ, per germline. The J segment lost 1 base and the V segment lost 2 bases, leaving 7 bases of the junction unmatched. This CDR3 has 18 residues. The CDR3 DNA follows: TGTGCCAGCAGCTTAAGATCTAGCGGGGGGGCCGGCACAGATACGCAGTATTTT. This translates into CASSLRSSGGAGTDTQYF.

This clonotype was counted only a few times. The rearrangement joins TRBV7-2 to TRBJ2-2, with TRBD1 as a possible D gene (6 bases). From germline, CDR1 is SGHTA and CDR2 FQGNSA. V was shortened by 2 bases and J by 10 bases, with 14 bases between the two germline ends. There are 14 residues in the CDR3. The CDR3 protein is CASSLTNRVEELFF. In DNA form, the CDR3 reads TGTGCCAGCAGCTTAACGAACAGGGTCGAGGAGCTGTTTTTT.

As concerns this clonotype: Since a much larger clone is just one base distant, this may be a read error. The chain employs TRBV7-4 and TRBJ2-1, with 9 bases aligning to TRBD2. Germline-derived CDR1 and CDR2 are SGHVT and SQSDAQ. The CDR3 length is 17 residues. In DNA, the CDR3 is TGTGCCAGCAGCTTACCCCTAGTAGCGGGAGTTAGAAATGAGCAGATCTTC. Protein sequence: CASSLPLVAGVRNEQIF. Together with reference TRBV7-4 and TRBJ2-1, the CDR3 gives the full variable domain: GAGVSQSPRYKVAKRGRDVALRCDSISGHVTLYWYRQTLGQGSEVLTYSQSDAQRDKSGRPSGRFSAERPERSVSTLKIQRTEQGDSAVYLCASSLPLVAGVRNEQIFGPGTRLTVL.

This clonotype was detected only a few times. The rearrangement links TRBV20-1 to TRBJ2-7; D not resolved. V lost 3 bases and J lost 1, with 16 bases in between. Per germline, CDR1 DFQATT and CDR2 SNEGSKA (reference sequence). The CDR3 is 15 amino acids. The CDR3 coding sequence is TGCAGTGCTAGTGGTGGCAGGCGCTCATCCTACGAGCAGTACTTC. Protein: CSASGGRRSSYEQYF.

This chain uses TRBV7-9 with TRBJ2-2; D is unresolved. The CDR3 runs to 16 residues. The ends were cut back, 8 bases at V and 0 bases at J, with 16 bases in the middle. Germline V gene sequence: CDR1 SEHNR, CDR2 FQNEAQ (reference sequence). The CDR3 nucleotides are TGTGCCAGCGGCAATTTAGGTGGCGCGAACACCGGGGAGCTGTTTTTT. Translating gives CASGNLGGANTGELFF.

V and J are TRBV28 and TRBJ2-7; D not resolved. This CDR3 contains 12 residues. V was shortened by 5 bases and J by 2 bases, with 7 bases between the two germline ends. The germline V gene encodes CDR1 MDHEN and CDR2 SYDVKM. Here the CDR3 reads CASSPETYEQYF. DNA of the CDR3: TGTGCCAGCAGTCCCGAGACCTACGAGCAGTACTTC.

The chain links TRBV19 to TRBJ2-5, with 7 positions matching TRBD1. Germline values: CDR1 LNHDA, CDR2 SQIVND (reference sequence). CDR3 length equals 15 residues. The junction had 7 bases not matched to a gene; V was cut back by 1 base and J by 5 bases. The CDR3 nucleotides read TGTGCCAGTAGTATAGGTGACAGGGATGCGGAGACCCAGTACTTC. Translating gives CASSIGDRDAETQYF.

V gene TRBV5-1 combines with J gene TRBJ2-1, with a weak D call TRBD1 (6 bases). Trimming removed 4 bases from V and 6 bases from J, with 17 bases in between. Looked up from germline, CDR1 is SGHRS and CDR2 is YFSETQ. The CDR3 consists of 15 residues. CDR3 protein: CASSPGDPWSNEQFF. DNA of the CDR3: TGCGCCAGCAGCCCAGGGGACCCCTGGAGCAATGAGCAGTTCTTC. Full variable domain (remainder filled in from reference TRBV5-1 and TRBJ2-1): KAGVTQTPRYLIKTRGQQVTLSCSPISGHRSVSWYQQTPGQGLQFLFEYFSETQRNKGNFPGRFSGRQFSNSRSEMNVSTLELGDSALYLCASSPGDPWSNEQFFGPGTRLTVL.

In its sample, this clonotype was seen a few times. This sequence joins TRBV15 and TRBJ2-3; 7 bases fit TRBD1. Germline V gene data show CDR1 as LNHNV and CDR2 as YYDKDF (reference sequence). The J segment lost 1 base and the V segment lost 7 bases, leaving 2 bases of the junction unmatched. The CDR3 loop spans 13 amino acids. The CDR3 bases are TGTGCCACCAAAACAGGGGGCACAGATACGCAGTATTTT. This codes for CATKTGGTDTQYF.

This clonotype appeared many times. The rearrangement joins TRBV6-2 or TRBV6-3 to TRBJ1-1; D is possibly TRBD1 (5 bases). The V gene lost 6 bases and the J gene lost 3 bases, with 11 bases spanning the gap. Germline loops: CDR1 MNHEY, CDR2 SVGEGT. CDR3 length: 13 amino acids. The CDR3 is CASRYLGDTEAFF. The DNA of the CDR3 is TGTGCCAGCAGGTACCTGGGGGACACTGAAGCTTTCTTT.